This entry concerns a single T cell receptor (beta chain). The trim removed 6 bases at V and 4 bases at J, leaving 7 bases unmatched. The CDR3 runs 15 residues. Germline loops: CDR1 SGDLS, CDR2 YYNGEE. The primer mix had 60 Vbeta and 13 Jbeta primers. Repertoires were generated with immunoSEQ multiplex PCR, while TCRdb's copy carries only in-frame clones and drops some. Of 120,000 to 150,000 clones in the sample, almost 80% were seen once. The sample is drawn from a study of cytomegalovirus exposure and HLA in healthy donors. V and J are TRBV9 and TRBJ2-2; 9 nucleotides line up with TRBD1. This clonotype was sampled from a male donor in good health and CMV-seronegative. Sequenced sample: PBMCs. The CDR3 DNA sequence: TGTGCCAGCACCCCACGGGGACAGGGCACCGGGGAGCTGTTTTTT. Its protein product is CASTPRGQGTGELFF.